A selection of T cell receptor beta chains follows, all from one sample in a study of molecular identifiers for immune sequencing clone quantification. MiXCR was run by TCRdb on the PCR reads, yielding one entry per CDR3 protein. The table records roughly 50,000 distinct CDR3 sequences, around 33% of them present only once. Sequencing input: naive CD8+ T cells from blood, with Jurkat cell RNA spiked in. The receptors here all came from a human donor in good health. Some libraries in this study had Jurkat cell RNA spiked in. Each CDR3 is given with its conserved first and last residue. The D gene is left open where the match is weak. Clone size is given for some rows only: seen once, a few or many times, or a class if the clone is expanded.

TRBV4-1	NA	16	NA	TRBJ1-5	TGCGCCAGCAGCCAGGGCCACAGGGTACCTAATCAGCCCCAGCATTTT	CASSQGHRVPNQPQHF
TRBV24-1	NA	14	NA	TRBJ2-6	TGTGCCACCAGTGTGAGTTCTGGGGCCAACGTCCTGACTTTC	CATSVSSGANVLTF
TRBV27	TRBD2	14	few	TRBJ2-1	TGTGCCAGCAGAGGACTAGCGGACGACAATGAGCAGTTCTTC	CASRGLADDNEQFF
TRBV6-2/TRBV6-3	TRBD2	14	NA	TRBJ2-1	TGTGCCAGCAGTTATACTAGCGGGCAGGATGAGCAGTTCTTC	CASSYTSGQDEQFF
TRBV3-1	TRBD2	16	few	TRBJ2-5	TGTGCCAGCAGCCAAGAGGGGCTAGCGGCGGGGGAGACCCAGTACTTC	CASSQEGLAAGETQYF
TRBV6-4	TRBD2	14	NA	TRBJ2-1	TGTGCCAGCAGTACACTAGCGGGGTGCAATGAGCAGTTCTTC	CASSTLAGCNEQFF
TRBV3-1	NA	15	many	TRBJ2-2	TGTGCCAGCAGCCAATTTAGCGATAACACCGGGGAGCTGTTTTTT	CASSQFSDNTGELFF
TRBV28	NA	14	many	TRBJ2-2	TGTGCCAGCAGGATACTAGGAGACACCGGGGAGCTGTTTTTT	CASRILGDTGELFF
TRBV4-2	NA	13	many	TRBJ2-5	TGTGCCAGCAGCCAAGATGACCAAGAGACCCAGTACTTC	CASSQDDQETQYF
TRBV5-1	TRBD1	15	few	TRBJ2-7	TGCGCCAGCAGCTTGCGCCCGGGACAGGCCTACGAGCAGTACTTC	CASSLRPGQAYEQYF
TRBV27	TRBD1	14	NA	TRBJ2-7	TGTGCCAGCAAGACCGGGACAGAGATGTACGAGCAGTACTTC	CASKTGTEMYEQYF
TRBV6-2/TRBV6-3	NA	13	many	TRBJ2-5	TGTGCCAGCAAGCTACAGGGACGAGAGACCCAGTACTTC	CASKLQGRETQYF
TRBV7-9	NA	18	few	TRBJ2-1	TGTGCCAGCAGCTTAGTTCTCTCTTGGCACGGCGCCTACAATGAGCAGTTCTTC	CASSLVLSWHGAYNEQFF
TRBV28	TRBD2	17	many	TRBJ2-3	TGTGCCAGCAGTCTCACCTTAGCGGGAGCGGGGACAGATACGCAGTATTTT	CASSLTLAGAGTDTQYF
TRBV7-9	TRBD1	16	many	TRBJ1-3	TGTGCCAGCAGCCGAACAGGGGGCCAATCTGGAAACACCATATATTTT	CASSRTGGQSGNTIYF
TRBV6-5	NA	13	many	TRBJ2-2	TGTGCCAGCAGTTACGCCACCACCGGGGAGCTGTTTTTT	CASSYATTGELFF
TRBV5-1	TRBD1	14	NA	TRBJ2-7	TGCGCCAGCAGCTTATTCCAGGGGGCCTACGAGCAGTACTTC	CASSLFQGAYEQYF
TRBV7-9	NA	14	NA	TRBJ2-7	TGTGCCAGCAGCGCCTCCTGGACACCCTTCGAGCAGTACTTC	CASSASWTPFEQYF
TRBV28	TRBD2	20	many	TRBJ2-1	TGTGCCAGCACCGCCCCCCCTGGTAGCGGGAGGGCCGGTCTCTACAATGAGCAGTTCTTC	CASTAPPGSGRAGLYNEQFF
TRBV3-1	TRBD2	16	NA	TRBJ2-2	TGTGCCAGCAGCCAATGGCTAGCGGGAGATACCGGGGAGCTGTTTTTT	CASSQWLAGDTGELFF
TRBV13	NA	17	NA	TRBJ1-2	TGTGCCAGCAGCTCCCCCGAGACCCGACAGGCTAACTATGGCTACACCTTC	CASSSPETRQANYGYTF
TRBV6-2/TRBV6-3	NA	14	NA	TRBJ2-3	TGTGCCAGCCATGGCGCGACTAGCACAGATACGCAGTATTTT	CASHGATSTDTQYF
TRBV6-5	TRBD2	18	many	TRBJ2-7	TGTGCCAGCAGTTACTCGGGGACTAGCGGGAGGATCATCTACGAGCAGTACTTC	CASSYSGTSGRIIYEQYF
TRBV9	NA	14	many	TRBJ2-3	TGTGCCAGCAGCGTGGGCAGGGTCACAGATACGCAGTATTTT	CASSVGRVTDTQYF
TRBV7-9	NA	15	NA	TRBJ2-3	TGTGCCAGCAGCTCCGGGCCACCTAGCACAGATACGCAGTATTTT	CASSSGPPSTDTQYF
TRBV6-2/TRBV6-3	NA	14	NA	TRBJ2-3	TGTGCCAGCAGTCGGAAACTAGACACAGATACGCAGTATTTT	CASSRKLDTDTQYF
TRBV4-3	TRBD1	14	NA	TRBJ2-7	TGCGCCAGCAGCCCTGGGACAGGCCCTTACGGGCAGTACTTC	CASSPGTGPYGQYF
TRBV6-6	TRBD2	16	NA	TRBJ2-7	TGTGCCAGCAGTACTCGGGGACTGCGGGAGGACTACGAGCAGTACTTC	CASSTRGLREDYEQYF
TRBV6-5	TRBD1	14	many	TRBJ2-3	TGTGCCAGCAATCTCGGGACAGGCACAGATACGCAGTATTTT	CASNLGTGTDTQYF
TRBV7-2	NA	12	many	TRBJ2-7	TGTGCCAGCAGCCCTGGGAGCCACGAGCAGTACTTC	CASSPGSHEQYF
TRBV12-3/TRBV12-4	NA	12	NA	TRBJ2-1	TGTGCCAGCAACCGGGGTCGCAATGAGCGGTTCTTC	CASNRGRNERFF
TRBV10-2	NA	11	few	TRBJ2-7	TGCGCCAGCAGTGAGGGCTCCGAGCAGTACTTC	CASSEGSEQYF
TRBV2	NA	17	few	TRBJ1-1	TGTGCCAGCAGTGAACCTCTTCGGGGCGGCATGAACACTGAAGCTTTCTTT	CASSEPLRGGMNTEAFF
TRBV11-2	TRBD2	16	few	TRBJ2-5	TGTGCCAGCAGCTTCGGACTAGCGGGAGGGTTGGAGACCCAGTACTTC	CASSFGLAGGLETQYF
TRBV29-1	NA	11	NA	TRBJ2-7	TGCAGCGGACGGGACACCCTCGAGCAGTACTTC	CSGRDTLEQYF
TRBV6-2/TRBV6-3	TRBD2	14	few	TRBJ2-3	TGTGCCAGCAGTTTAGCGGGAGTGGAAGATACGCAGTATTTT	CASSLAGVEDTQYF
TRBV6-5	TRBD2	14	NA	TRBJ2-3	TGTGCCAGCAGTTATAGCGGGAGTAAAGATACGCAGTATTTT	CASSYSGSKDTQYF
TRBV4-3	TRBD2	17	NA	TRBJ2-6	TGCGCCAGCAGGGGGGGGGAAACCCTCTCTGGGGCCAACGTCCTGACTTTC	CASRGGETLSGANVLTF
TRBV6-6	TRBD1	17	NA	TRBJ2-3	TGTGCCAGCAGTTACTCGCGGACAGGACTCGACACAGATACGCAGTATTTT	CASSYSRTGLDTDTQYF
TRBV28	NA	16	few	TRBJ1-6	TGTGCCAGCAGCGCGATGGACGGTTCAGTGAATTCACCCCTCCACTTT	CASSAMDGSVNSPLHF
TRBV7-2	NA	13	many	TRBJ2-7	TGTGCCAGCAGCTTAGATCGGGGTAACGAGCAGTACTTC	CASSLDRGNEQYF
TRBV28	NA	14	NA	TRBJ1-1	TGTGCCGGCAGAATCGGATACACAGGAACTGAAGCTTTCTTT	CAGRIGYTGTEAFF
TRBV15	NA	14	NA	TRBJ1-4	TGTGCCACCAGCAGGACAGACCCAAATGAAGAACTGTTTTTT	CATSRTDPNEELFF
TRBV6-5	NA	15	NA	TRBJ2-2	TGTGCCAGCTCCCCGGTACTTGCGAACACCGGGGAGCTGTTTTTT	CASSPVLANTGELFF
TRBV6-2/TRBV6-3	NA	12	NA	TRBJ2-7	TGTGCCAGCAGGTCCAGAAGCTACGAGCAGTACTTC	CASRSRSYEQYF
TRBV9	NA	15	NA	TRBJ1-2	TGTGCCAGCAGCGTAGAGGGAGCGGAGAACTATGGCTACACCTTC	CASSVEGAENYGYTF
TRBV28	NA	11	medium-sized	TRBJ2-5	TGTGCCAGCAGTCGAGGGGCCCCCCAGTACTTC	CASSRGAPQYF
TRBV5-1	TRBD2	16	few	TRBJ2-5	TGCGCCAGCAGCTCCTTAGCGGGAGGGGTTAAAGAGACCCAGTACTTC	CASSSLAGGVKETQYF
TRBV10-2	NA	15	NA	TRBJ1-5	TGCGCCAGCACTTCGGGACTCTATAGCAATCAGCCCCAGCATTTT	CASTSGLYSNQPQHF
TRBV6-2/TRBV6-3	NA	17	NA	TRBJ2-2	TGTGCCAGCAGTTACCTGATTTCTTCGCGGGACACCGGGGAGCTGTTTTTT	CASSYLISSRDTGELFF
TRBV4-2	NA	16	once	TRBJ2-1	TGTGCCAGCAGCCAAGACCGGGACACCCCATTAATTGAGCAGTTCTTC	CASSQDRDTPLIEQFF
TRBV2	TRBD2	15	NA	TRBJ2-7	TGTGCCGCCCGGGGACTAGCCAAGTCGGCCTACGAGCAGTACTTC	CAARGLAKSAYEQYF
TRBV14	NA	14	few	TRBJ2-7	TGTGCCAGCAGCCCATGGACCCGCTCCTACGAGCAGTACTTC	CASSPWTRSYEQYF
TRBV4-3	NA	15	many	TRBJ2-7	TGCGCCAGCAGCCAAACCCACAGTGCCCAGTACGAGCAGTACTTC	CASSQTHSAQYEQYF
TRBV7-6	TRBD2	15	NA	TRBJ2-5	TGTGCCAGCAGCCCGACTAGCGGGAGCCAAGAGACCCAGTACTTC	CASSPTSGSQETQYF
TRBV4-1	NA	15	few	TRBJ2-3	TGCGCCAGCAGCCCCTCGCAGGGAGGCACAGATACGCAGTATTTT	CASSPSQGGTDTQYF
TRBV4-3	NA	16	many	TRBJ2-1	TGCGCCAGCAGCCCCCTTTTGGCAGGGTCCTACAATGAGCAGTTCTTC	CASSPLLAGSYNEQFF
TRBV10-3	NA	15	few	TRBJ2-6	TGTGCCATCCGACATCCCTCCTCTGGGGCCAACGTCCTGACTTTC	CAIRHPSSGANVLTF
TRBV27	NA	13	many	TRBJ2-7	TGTGCCAGCAGTTTATCACCGGCCGGCGAGCAGTACTTC	CASSLSPAGEQYF